Below, 16 T cell receptor beta chains from the same sample are listed, as sequenced in a study of technical replicates of blood from a handful of donors. Generated by immunoSEQ multiplex PCR, the TCRdb table keeps only in-frame clones and is missing some. The data show about 13,000 clones, 86% seen once. Sequenced material: PBMCs. The receptors derive from a human donor in good health.

This clone was seen more than once but under ten times. The genes are TRBV29-1 and TRBJ1-1; 8 bases match TRBD1. Trimming took 5 bases from V and 7 from J; bases not matched to a gene: 3. Germline CDR1 is SQVTM and CDR2 is ANQGSEA. There are 11 residues in the CDR3. The CDR3 sequence is CSVRQGNEAFF. CDR3 nucleotides: TGCAGCGTTAGACAGGGGAATGAAGCTTTCTTT.

The V and J genes are TRBV29-1 and TRBJ1-1; 7 bases fit TRBD1. The V and J ends lost 7 bases and 1 base, in that order; junction bases with no gene match: 6. Per the germline V gene, CDR1 is SQVTM and CDR2 is ANQGSEA. This CDR3 has 13 amino acids. The DNA for the CDR3 is TGCAGCGCTCCAGGGGGAGGGAACACTGAAGCTTTCTTT. As protein: CSAPGGGNTEAFF.

This clone was counted only a few times. The chain joins TRBV19 to TRBJ1-1, with 7 bases identical to TRBD1. The CDR3 consists of 14 residues. V was clipped by 3 bases and J by 0 bases; unmatched bases: 1. Germline-derived CDR1 and CDR2 are LNHDA and SQIVND (reference sequence). The CDR3 DNA reads TGTGCCAGTAGTATCGGGACAGTGAACACTGAAGCTTTCTTT. Its protein is CASSIGTVNTEAFF.

The chain recombines TRBV5-1 with TRBJ2-3; D gene unclear. Germline loops: CDR1 SGHRS, CDR2 YFSETQ. The CDR3 totals 15 residues. V lost 0 bases and J lost 0, with 8 bases in between. The CDR3 nucleotides read TGCGCCAGCAGCTTGGTAATGGGCAGCACAGATACGCAGTATTTT. Its protein product is CASSLVMGSTDTQYF. The full variable domain, with the rest looked up from reference TRBV5-1 and TRBJ2-3, is KAGVTQTPRYLIKTRGQQVTLSCSPISGHRSVSWYQQTPGQGLQFLFEYFSETQRNKGNFPGRFSGRQFSNSRSEMNVSTLELGDSALYLCASSLVMGSTDTQYFGPGTRLTVL.

The rearrangement links TRBV6-6 to TRBJ2-7; 9 nucleotides line up with TRBD1. Germline CDR1 and CDR2: MNHNY and SVGAGI (reference sequence). The length of the CDR3 is 15 residues. The V and J ends lost 3 bases and 2 bases, in that order; junction bases with no gene match: 5. The CDR3 bases are TGTGCCAGCAGTTATAAGGGACAGGGCACCTACGAGCAGTACTTC. Translating it yields CASSYKGQGTYEQYF.

This clone has a single count. This sequence joins TRBV5-8 and TRBJ1-1; D gene unclear. The germline V gene has CDR1 SGHTS and CDR2 YDEGEE. CDR3 length: 13 amino acids. V was pared by 4 bases and J by 1 base, with 8 bases between. This CDR3 reads CASSKRQNTEAFF. CDR3 bases: TGTGCCAGCAGCAAGAGACAGAACACTGAAGCTTTCTTT.

The chain has TRBV4-1 and TRBJ2-1, with 10 bases matching TRBD2. Unmatched junction bases numbered 1, after V lost 0 bases and J lost 2 bases. The CDR3 extends over 16 amino acids. Germline V gene sequence: CDR1 MGHRA, CDR2 YSYEKL. CDR3 amino acids: CASSQEGLATYNEQFF. The CDR3 DNA follows: TGCGCCAGCAGCCAAGAGGGACTAGCGACCTACAATGAGCAGTTCTTC.

The chain couples TRBV7-8 to TRBJ1-5; D is uncertain. CDR1 and CDR2 (germline): SGHVS, FQNEAQ. V was pared by 1 base and J by 2 bases, with 15 bases between. CDR3 size: 17 residues. CDR3 DNA sequence: TGTGCCAGCAGCTTAGGTTTCCGGGGTAGCCGCAATCAGCCCCAGCATTTT. Protein product: CASSLGFRGSRNQPQHF.

V and J are TRBV6-5 and TRBJ2-5; D may be TRBD1 (7 bases). Germline loops: CDR1 MNHEY, CDR2 SVGAGI. V was cut by 1 base and J by 5 bases, with 17 bases left in between. This CDR3 comprises 16 residues. CDR3 bases: TGTGCCAGCAGTTACTATCAGGGGGGCAGCAAGGAGACCCAGTACTTC. This translates into CASSYYQGGSKETQYF.

This clone was picked up a small number of times. The genes are TRBV2 and TRBJ2-7; 8 bases map to TRBD2. The CDR3 sequence is 14 residues long. Germline values: CDR1 SNHLY, CDR2 FYNNEI. V was pared by 11 bases and J by 4 bases, with 13 bases of the junction left unmatched. CDR3 nucleotides: TGTGCCCTCAGTCCGCCGACTAGCGTTTACGAGCAGTACTTC. Its translation is CALSPPTSVYEQYF. Filled out from reference TRBV2 and TRBJ2-7, the complete variable domain reads EPEVTQTPSHQVTQMGQEVILRCVPISNHLYFYWYRQILGQKVEFLVSFYNNEISEKSEIFDDQFSVERPDGSNFTLKIRSTKLEDSAMYFCALSPPTSVYEQYFGPGTRLTVT.

The J gene is TRBJ2-2, the V gene TRBV5-1; D not resolved. The germline V gene has CDR1 SGHRS and CDR2 YFSETQ. The CDR3 has 15 amino acids. Trimming took 0 bases from V and 6 from J, leaving 12 bases between them. The DNA of the CDR3 is TGCGCCAGCAGCTTGGGTCAGCTAGGCGCCGGGGAGCTGTTTTTT. Translation gives CASSLGQLGAGELFF.

The J gene is TRBJ2-5, the V gene TRBV2, with a weak D call TRBD1 (5 bases). V lost 8 bases, J lost 2 bases, and 12 bases lay in between. Per germline, CDR1 SNHLY and CDR2 FYNNEI. The CDR3 contains 13 residues. CDR3 amino acids: CASGFGQQETQYF. In DNA, the CDR3 is TGTGCCAGCGGTTTCGGACAACAAGAGACCCAGTACTTC.

The gene calls are TRBV5-4 and TRBJ2-3, with TRBD1 matching over 10 bases. CDR3 length: 15 amino acids. V trimming: 4 bases; J trimming: 0 bases; junction bases outside the gene matches: 2. Germline CDR1 and CDR2: SGHNT and YYREEE (reference sequence). The CDR3 DNA is TGTGCCAGCAGCGCGGACAGGGGGAGCACAGATACGCAGTATTTT. Amino acid sequence: CASSADRGSTDTQYF.

This clone turned up a few times. The gene calls are TRBV6-5 and TRBJ1-2, with 7 bases fitting TRBD1. This CDR3 is 14 amino acids long. V lost 6 bases and J lost 1; bases outside the gene matches: 5. CDR1 and CDR2 (germline): MNHEY, SVGAGI. The CDR3 DNA reads TGTGCCAGCAGAAAGACAGGGATTAACTATGGCTACACCTTC. Translation gives CASRKTGINYGYTF.

The chain has TRBV5-1 and TRBJ2-7, with D maybe TRBD1 (6 bases). Trimming took 1 base from V and 0 from J, leaving 17 bases between them. This CDR3 region has 17 residues. CDR1 SGHRS and CDR2 YFSETQ come from the germline V gene. The CDR3 DNA is TGCGCCAGCAGCTTGCAGGGGAACCAAAGGAGCTCCTACGAGCAGTACTTC. It translates to CASSLQGNQRSSYEQYF. The complete variable domain, with remaining parts taken from reference TRBV5-1 and TRBJ2-7, reads KAGVTQTPRYLIKTRGQQVTLSCSPISGHRSVSWYQQTPGQGLQFLFEYFSETQRNKGNFPGRFSGRQFSNSRSEMNVSTLELGDSALYLCASSLQGNQRSSYEQYFGPGTRLTVT.

Only one count was recorded for this clone. The CDR3 DNA follows: TGTGCCAGCAGCTTGGCCTCAGGCCAAATCCGCCCTGAAGCTTTCTTT. This codes for CASSLASGQIRPEAFF. The rearrangement joins TRBV5-4 to TRBJ1-1; no clear D gene. The CDR3 has 16 residues. With 0 bases removed from V and 6 bases from J, the gap between germline ends came to 18 bases. Germline assignment: CDR1 SGHNT and CDR2 YYREEE (reference sequence).